A selection of T cell receptor beta chains follows, all from one sample in a study of post-analysis software for immune sequencing data. TCRdb re-analysed the PCR reads in MiXCR, keeping a single row per CDR3 protein. The data hold about 560,000 distinct CDR3 sequences, with around 47% observed a single time. Sequenced input: blood. The receptors derive from a girl aged 5-17 years with multiple sclerosis. The CDR3 runs from the conserved cysteine through the conserved F or W. D genes are given only for firm matches. For some rows the clone size is stated as once, few or many, or as a class when expanded; others skip it.

.	TRBV24-1	TRBJ2-3	.	TGTGCCACCAGTGATTTCCGCACAGATACGCAGTATTTT	CATSDFRTDTQYF
few	TRBV6-5	TRBJ2-1	TRBD1	TGTGCCAGCAGTTTTTGGACAGGGTCAACGGGCAATGAGCGGTTCTTC	CASSFWTGSTGNERFF
.	TRBV12-3/TRBV12-4	TRBJ1-1	.	TGTGCCAGCAGCGCCCTTCGGGGTTCGGAGACTGAAGCTTTCTTT	CASSALRGSETEAFF
few	TRBV5-1	TRBJ2-7	.	TGCGCCAGCAGACTAGGAGGGGCCTACGAGCAGTACTTC	CASRLGGAYEQYF
.	TRBV25-1	TRBJ2-3	.	TGTGCCAGCAGTGATGCCAGGGGAGATACGCAGTATTTT	CASSDARGDTQYF
few	TRBV27	TRBJ2-1	TRBD2	TGTGCCAGCCGGACTAGCGGGAGGGATGAGCAGTTCTTC	CASRTSGRDEQFF
.	TRBV7-2	TRBJ2-1	.	TGTGCCAGCATCTATGGGGGCAGCTACAATGAGCAGTTCTTC	CASIYGGSYNEQFF
.	TRBV6-5	TRBJ1-2	TRBD1	TGTGCCAGCAGACCTCTCGACAGGGTAAACTATGGCTACACCTTC	CASRPLDRVNYGYTF
.	TRBV12-3/TRBV12-4	TRBJ2-7	TRBD1	TGTGCCAGCAGTTTAGCCGCGACAGGGAAGTACGAGCAGTACTTC	CASSLAATGKYEQYF
once	TRBV9	TRBJ2-3	TRBD1	TGTGCCAGCAGCGTGGGACAGGGATCCTCCACAGATACGCAGTATTTT	CASSVGQGSSTDTQYF
.	TRBV10-3	TRBJ2-7	.	TGTGCCATCAGTGAGTCGAACATCGAGCAGTACTTC	CAISESNIEQYF
.	TRBV7-9	TRBJ2-1	.	TGTGCCAGCAGCCCCCCTTCACTTATAAACAATGAGCAGTTCTTC	CASSPPSLINNEQFF
.	TRBV11-2	TRBJ1-2	.	TGTGCCAGCAGCTTAGCGCAGACCTATGGCTACACCTTC	CASSLAQTYGYTF
few	TRBV12-3/TRBV12-4	TRBJ2-1	.	TGTGCCAGCAGTTTAGATCTAGCGCCCCGATACAATGAGCAGTTCTTC	CASSLDLAPRYNEQFF
.	TRBV2	TRBJ2-1	.	TGTGCCAGCAGTCTACACAATGAGCAGTTCTTC	CASSLHNEQFF
.	TRBV6-1	TRBJ2-3	.	TGTGCCAGCAGTCAGCCGGGCACAGATACGCAGTATTTT	CASSQPGTDTQYF
few	TRBV7-6	TRBJ2-1	TRBD1	TGTGCCAGCAGACAGGACAGGGGGGATTCCTACAATGAGCAGTTCTTC	CASRQDRGDSYNEQFF
few	TRBV5-1	TRBJ2-5	TRBD2	TGCGCCAGCAGCGCGGGACTAGCCCAAGAGACCCAGTACTTC	CASSAGLAQETQYF
few	TRBV11-2	TRBJ1-2	.	TGTGCCAGCAGGCTAGCGGGGCATGGCTACACCTTC	CASRLAGHGYTF
.	TRBV12-3/TRBV12-4	TRBJ1-5	.	TGTGCCAGCCGGACTAGCAATCAGCCCCAGCATTTT	CASRTSNQPQHF
few	TRBV5-1	TRBJ2-5	TRBD2	TGCGCCAGCAGCCGACTAGCGGGGGACCAAGAGACCCAGTACTTC	CASSRLAGDQETQYF
.	TRBV13	TRBJ2-1	.	TGTGCCAGCAGCTTGGGCAGCCACAATGAGCAGTTCTTC	CASSLGSHNEQFF
.	TRBV7-9	TRBJ1-5	.	TGTGCCAGCAGCGCCAGGGGCGAAGATCAGCCCCAGCATTTT	CASSARGEDQPQHF
.	TRBV10-3	TRBJ2-2	.	TGTGCCATCAGTGCAAGGGTCCGGGGCGGGGAGCTGTTTTTT	CAISARVRGGELFF
.	TRBV4-1	TRBJ1-6	.	TGCGCCAGCAGCCAAGATCGACTGAATTCACCCCTCCACTTT	CASSQDRLNSPLHF
.	TRBV20-1	TRBJ1-2	.	TGCAGTGCTAGTGGGGCATTTAAGGTCCACTATGGCTACACCTTC	CSASGAFKVHYGYTF
few	TRBV20-1	TRBJ1-5	.	TGCAGTGCTTCGCGGGATCCCAATCAGCCCCAGCATTTT	CSASRDPNQPQHF
few	TRBV27	TRBJ2-3	.	TGTGCCAGCAGTTTAGAATTTAGCACAGATACGCAGTATTTT	CASSLEFSTDTQYF
few	TRBV11-2	TRBJ2-3	TRBD2	TGTGCCAGCAGCCCGCCCCTAGCGGGAAGCACAGATACGCAGTATTTT	CASSPPLAGSTDTQYF
.	TRBV29-1	TRBJ1-4	TRBD1	TGCAGCGTTGTAGGGACAGGGTGGGAAAAACTGTTTTTT	CSVVGTGWEKLFF
.	TRBV5-6	TRBJ2-3	.	TGTGCCAGCAGCTCTGTCCAGGAGGATACGCAGTATTTT	CASSSVQEDTQYF
.	TRBV5-1	TRBJ1-2	TRBD1	TGCGCCAGCAGCCCGGACAGGCAATACTATGGCTACACCTTC	CASSPDRQYYGYTF
.	TRBV9	TRBJ1-2	.	TGTGCCAGCAGCCGACAGAGTAAGGATAACTATGGCTACACCTTC	CASSRQSKDNYGYTF
.	TRBV7-2	TRBJ1-1	.	TGTGCCAGCAGCCCGGAACGACAGGAATACACTGTAGCTTTCTTT	CASSPERQEYTVAFF
.	TRBV20-1	TRBJ2-5	.	TGCAGCCCCCAGGCCCAGTACTTC	CSPQAQYF
.	TRBV9	TRBJ2-2	TRBD1	TGTGCCAGCAGCCATCTTTCCGGGACAGGGGCGAACACCGGGGAGCTGTTTTTT	CASSHLSGTGANTGELFF
.	TRBV4-1	TRBJ1-1	.	TGCGCCAGCAGCAAATGGAACCCTGGGAACACTGAAGCTTTCTTT	CASSKWNPGNTEAFF
many	TRBV20-1	TRBJ2-7	.	TGCAGTGCCAACCCCGACGCCGCCTTCGACGAGCAGTACTTC	CSANPDAAFDEQYF
.	TRBV7-3	TRBJ2-1	TRBD2	TGTGCCAGCAGCTTAATGCGGGCTAGCGGAGCCAATGAGCAGTTCTTC	CASSLMRASGANEQFF
few	TRBV11-2	TRBJ2-7	TRBD1	TGTGCCAGCAGCGGGACAGCAAAATACGAGCAGTACTTC	CASSGTAKYEQYF